This T cell receptor (beta chain) was identified in a study of molecular identifiers for immune sequencing clone quantification. Per germline, CDR1 SGHVS and CDR2 FNYEAQ. This CDR3 region has 15 residues. V lost 2 bases to trimming and J lost 4 bases, with 13 bases between them. MiXCR, run by TCRdb on the PCR reads, gives a single entry per CDR3 protein. The table lists some 59,000 distinct CDR3 sequences, almost 25% of them singletons. At least ten counts were recorded for this clonotype. The origin of this receptor is a human donor in good health. Some libraries in this study had Jurkat cell RNA spiked in. The genes are TRBV7-6 and TRBJ2-3; no reliable D call. Sequencing was carried out using naive CD8+ T cells from blood, with Jurkat cell RNA spiked in. Sample subset: FACS-sorted CD8+CD4-CCR7+CD45RA+ naive T cells. CDR3 sequence reads: CASSLFSLGADTQYF. CDR3 in DNA: TGTGCCAGCAGCTTATTTTCACTCGGCGCAGATACGCAGTATTTT.